This is a list of T cell receptor beta chains from one sample in a study of shared clonotypes between healthy human individuals. Assay used: immunoSEQ multiplex PCR; TCRdb lists only in-frame clones, some missing. The sample has 1.6 million or so clones, approximately 98.5% seen once. The sequenced sample consisted of naive CD4+ T cells sorted from blood. These receptors all come from a man in his thirties or forties in good health. CDR3s include the opening cysteine and the closing phenylalanine or tryptophan. D genes are given only for firm matches. For some rows the clone size is stated as once, few or many, or as a class when expanded; others skip it.

V gene	D gene	J gene	clone size	CDR3 DNA	CDR3 protein
TRBV25-1	-	TRBJ2-7	-	TGTGCCAGCAGTGAACTTGGAACAGCGGGCTACGAGCAGTACTTC	CASSELGTAGYEQYF
TRBV11-2	-	TRBJ2-5	-	TGTGCCAGCAGCCCCGGGGTGGGAGAGACCCAGTACTTC	CASSPGVGETQYF
TRBV30	-	TRBJ1-4	once	TGTGCCTGGAGGGTTAATGAAAAACTGTTTTTT	CAWRVNEKLFF
TRBV14	TRBD1	TRBJ2-1	-	TGTGCCAGCAGCCTGGTAGGACAGGGGGCTGGCAATGAGCAGTTCTTC	CASSLVGQGAGNEQFF
TRBV15	-	TRBJ2-1	-	TGTGCCACCAGCAGAGTTCTGGGCTCCTACAATGAGCAGTTCTTC	CATSRVLGSYNEQFF
TRBV2	TRBD1	TRBJ2-7	-	TGTGCCAGCATTTTTGACAGGGGCGCCTACGAGCAGTACTTC	CASIFDRGAYEQYF
TRBV6-6	TRBD1	TRBJ2-5	-	TGTGCCAGCAGTTACCCAGGGGGTGTGGAGACCCAGTACTTC	CASSYPGGVETQYF
TRBV18	TRBD1	TRBJ2-5	-	TGTGCCAGCTCACCCCTACGTAGGACAACCGGGACAGGGGGCGAAATAAAGGGCCCAATCCAGTACTTC	CASSPLRRTTGTGGEIKGPIQYF
TRBV5-5	-	TRBJ1-4	-	TGTGCCAGCAGCCCCTCAGGGTTTACAACTAATGAAAAACTGTTTTTT	CASSPSGFTTNEKLFF
TRBV18	TRBD1	TRBJ2-5	-	TGTGCCAGCTCACCGCTGAGGACAGGGGGCAAACAAGAGACCCAGTACTTC	CASSPLRTGGKQETQYF
TRBV18	TRBD1	TRBJ2-2	-	TGTGCCAGCTCAACTCGTCAGGGGGCCAACACCGGGGAGCTGTTTTTT	CASSTRQGANTGELFF
TRBV5-1	-	TRBJ2-1	-	TGCGCCAGCAGCTTACGGGCGTCCCCGAGCTCCTACAATGAGCAGTTCTTC	CASSLRASPSSYNEQFF
TRBV9	-	TRBJ1-2	-	TGTGCCAGCTCGACTAACTATGGCTACACCTTC	CASSTNYGYTF
TRBV7-2	TRBD1	TRBJ1-3	-	TGTGCCAGCAGCCCCGGAGGGACAGACACCATATATTTT	CASSPGGTDTIYF
TRBV29-1	-	TRBJ2-1	-	TGCAGCGTTAGGCAGTGGCATCCTGAGCAGTTCTTC	CSVRQWHPEQFF
TRBV6-4	-	TRBJ1-4	-	TGTGCCAGCAATAAATGGAATGAAAAACTGTTTTTT	CASNKWNEKLFF
TRBV5-1	-	TRBJ1-4	-	TGCGCCAGCAGCTTGGCCAAACGAGCAACTAATGAAAAACTGTTTTTT	CASSLAKRATNEKLFF
TRBV7-8	-	TRBJ2-5	-	TGTGCCAGCAGCTTAGGGAGGGACCCCCAAGAGACCCAGTACTTC	CASSLGRDPQETQYF
TRBV7-2	TRBD1	TRBJ1-5	-	TGTGCCAGCAGCTGGACAGGGGCGGTCAATCAGCCCCAGCATTTT	CASSWTGAVNQPQHF
TRBV19	TRBD1	TRBJ1-1	-	TGTGCCAGTAGTCCCCAGGACAGGACTGAAGCTTTCTTT	CASSPQDRTEAFF
TRBV5-1	TRBD2	TRBJ2-5	-	TGCGCCAGCAGCTTGGCGGGACTAGAGCAAGAGACCCAGTACTTC	CASSLAGLEQETQYF
TRBV6-5	-	TRBJ1-4	-	TGTGCCAGCAGACTGGGACAAGGCGGGGAAAAACTGTTTTTT	CASRLGQGGEKLFF
TRBV27	-	TRBJ2-1	-	TGTGCCAGCAGTCAAGCGAGTCTTTCCTACAATGAGCAGTTCTTC	CASSQASLSYNEQFF
TRBV5-1	-	TRBJ2-3	-	TGCGCCAGCAGCTTGTTCTCGAGGGGGGAAGTTGGTACAGATACGCAGTATTTT	CASSLFSRGEVGTDTQYF
TRBV7-2	TRBD2	TRBJ2-1	-	TGTGCCAGCAGCAATCTAGCGGGAGAAGGAGAGCAGTTCTTC	CASSNLAGEGEQFF
TRBV5-1	TRBD1	TRBJ2-7	-	TGCGCCAGCAGCTTGTGGGGGACAGGGCCAGTCGAGCAGTACTTC	CASSLWGTGPVEQYF
TRBV7-2	TRBD2	TRBJ2-7	-	TGTGCCAGCAGCACCCGGGCTAGCGGGGCCCTCGAGCAGTACTTC	CASSTRASGALEQYF
TRBV5-4	-	TRBJ1-3	-	TGTGCCAGCAGCTTGGTGAAGGGGCCGAGCTCTGGAAACACCATATATTTT	CASSLVKGPSSGNTIYF
TRBV18	TRBD2	TRBJ2-7	-	TGTGCCAGCTCACCACCGGGACTAACACCCTCCGAGCAGTACTTC	CASSPPGLTPSEQYF
TRBV28	-	TRBJ1-5	-	TGTGCCAGCAGTCTTATGAGGTCCCAGCATTTT	CASSLMRSQHF
TRBV6-5	TRBD2	TRBJ2-7	-	TGTGCCAGCAGTTACTTTAGCGGGACTTTCTACGAGCAGTACTTC	CASSYFSGTFYEQYF
TRBV11-2	TRBD2	TRBJ2-1	-	TGTGCCAGCAGCCCCAGCCGGCGGGGGGGAATCAATGAGCAGTTCTTC	CASSPSRRGGINEQFF
TRBV6-5	-	TRBJ1-4	-	TGTGCCAGCAGTTACTCGAGGGGAGGAGAAAAACTGTTTTTT	CASSYSRGGEKLFF
TRBV7-6	-	TRBJ1-5	-	TGTGCCAGCAGCTTAGGTCAGGGAAGAAAACAGCCCCAGCATTTT	CASSLGQGRKQPQHF
TRBV7-9	-	TRBJ2-7	-	TGTGCCAGCAGCTTAGATTATTCGACCTACGAGCAGTACTTC	CASSLDYSTYEQYF
TRBV5-1	-	TRBJ2-3	-	TGCGCCAGCAGCTTTGGCTTGATGAGCACAGATACGCAGTATTTT	CASSFGLMSTDTQYF
TRBV10-3	TRBD2	TRBJ2-1	-	TGTGCCATCGGGCGGGAGGGACAGATATACAATGAGCAGTTCTTC	CAIGREGQIYNEQFF
TRBV6-4	-	TRBJ2-7	-	TGTGCCAGCACCCCGGGTAGGAGGGATCGTGACGAGCAGTACTTC	CASTPGRRDRDEQYF
TRBV28	-	TRBJ2-1	-	TGTGCCAGCAGTTTGGAGGTGGCAGTGGGCTACAATGAGCAGTTCTTC	CASSLEVAVGYNEQFF
TRBV2	TRBD1	TRBJ2-7	-	TGTGCCAGCAGCAGGGACAGGTACGAGCAGTACTTC	CASSRDRYEQYF
TRBV11-3	TRBD2	TRBJ2-5	once	TGTGCCAGCAGCTTAACCGTTTCTAGCGGGAGAGAGACCCAGTACTTC	CASSLTVSSGRETQYF
TRBV5-1	-	TRBJ1-2	-	TGCGCCAGCAGCGCTGAGGGGCGCGGCTATGGCTACACCTTC	CASSAEGRGYGYTF
TRBV5-1	TRBD2	TRBJ2-7	-	TGCGCCAGCAGCTTGCCCCAAGGGAGGGCCTACGAGCAGTACTTC	CASSLPQGRAYEQYF
TRBV7-9	-	TRBJ2-1	-	TGTGCCAGCAGCTCAGCGGACCCGGCCTACAATGAGCAGTTCTTC	CASSSADPAYNEQFF